Presented here are 4 T cell receptor beta chains from one specimen sequenced in a study of Ad26.COV2.S vaccination and SARS-CoV-2 variants. As for treatment: 19 received Ad26.COV2.S at low or high dose, single or two shots; about 5 received placebo; per-sample allocation not given. Material that was analyzed had been drawn on day 63 after the first vaccine or placebo injection. Clones were sequenced by immunoSEQ multiplex PCR, and TCRdb holds only the in-frame ones, with some missing. Of almost 400,000 clones listed, approximately 91% are singletons. The sequences come from peripheral blood, collected in a trial of Ad26.COV2.S vaccine versus placebo. These receptors all stem from a person aged 18-65 years who received the Ad26.COV2.S COVID-19 vaccine or a placebo.

V gene TRBV5-1 combines with J gene TRBJ2-3, with TRBD2 matching 7 bases. The ends lost 0 bases at V and 4 bases at J; junction bases unmatched: 14. Germline lookup yields CDR1 SGHRS and CDR2 YFSETQ. The CDR3 is 18 residues long. Here the CDR3 reads CASSLAWVRERSADTQYF. For the CDR3, the DNA is TGCGCCAGCAGCTTGGCCTGGGTGCGGGAGCGGTCCGCAGATACGCAGTATTTT. Complete variable domain (other parts from reference TRBV5-1 and TRBJ2-3): KAGVTQTPRYLIKTRGQQVTLSCSPISGHRSVSWYQQTPGQGLQFLFEYFSETQRNKGNFPGRFSGRQFSNSRSEMNVSTLELGDSALYLCASSLAWVRERSADTQYFGPGTRLTVL.

V usage is TRBV18 and J usage is TRBJ2-3; unclear D gene. This CDR3 has 14 amino acids. The V gene lost 1 base and the J gene lost 3 bases, with 8 bases spanning the gap. CDR1 and CDR2 from the germline V gene are KGHSH and LQKENI. CDR3 amino acids: CASSPQRSTDTQYF. The CDR3 DNA follows: TGTGCCAGCTCACCACAAAGATCTACAGATACGCAGTATTTT.

A note on this clone: The same CDR3 arises from other DNA sequences in this sample as well. This chain links TRBV5-1 with TRBJ2-7, with 12 positions matching TRBD2. The ends lost 0 bases at V and 4 bases at J; junction bases unmatched: 5. Germline V gene data show CDR1 as SGHRS and CDR2 as YFSETQ. CDR3 size: 16 residues. The CDR3 loop reads CASSLVGLAGGYEQYF. CDR3 DNA: TGCGCCAGCAGCTTGGTTGGCCTAGCGGGAGGGTACGAGCAGTACTTC.

The chain combines TRBV28 with TRBJ1-1, with D maybe TRBD1 (5 bases). The V and J ends lost 2 bases and 0 bases respectively, with 10 bases between them. The V gene's germline CDR1 is MDHEN and CDR2 SYDVKM. CDR3 length: 15 amino acids. In DNA form, the CDR3 reads TGTGCCAGCAGTTTAACGACGGGGCTGAACACTGAAGCTTTCTTT. Translation gives CASSLTTGLNTEAFF.